The table lists the clone carrying this TCR beta chain with a few counts. Its cognate antigen is unknown. CDR3 size: 14 residues. The germline gives CDR1 SEHNR, CDR2 FQNEAQ (reference sequence). V shed 3 bases, J shed 4 bases, and the junction held 2 bases outside the gene matches. This sample was included in a study of T cells in Graves' hyperthyroidism and ophthalmopathy. The source material, RNA transcripts, was used to amplify TCR beta CDR3 regions. The TCR CDR3 was amplified in a first-round RT-PCR using the HTBI primer set. TCRdb analysed the multiplex PCR reads with MiXCR anew, one entry per CDR3 protein. The data contain nearly 750,000 distinct CDR3 sequences, just over 35% of them singletons. Points from the study as a whole: Blood also showed most of the thyroid clonotypes that were expanded above 0.001. The model's output predicted ophthalmopathy at a median of about 6.5 months prior to onset.

V usage is TRBV7-9 and J usage is TRBJ1-4; 7 nucleotides agree with TRBD1. Input material: blood. The sequence derives from a woman aged 40 to 50 with Graves' hyperthyroidism. This chain's CDR3 is CASSFQGDNEKLFF. In DNA form, the CDR3 reads TGTGCCAGCAGCTTTCAGGGGGATAATGAAAAACTGTTTTTT.